What follows is one T cell receptor beta chain and its context. The data belong to a study of T-cell reconstitution after alpha-beta-depleted transplantation in children. Using unique molecular identifiers, the investigators prepared the TCRbeta library. TCRdb itself ran the PCR reads through MiXCR, one entry per CDR3 protein. The sample consists of approximately 270,000 distinct CDR3 sequences, over 8% of them appearing once. Germline CDR1 reads MNHEY; CDR2 reads SVGAGI. CDR3 length: 14 residues. V shed 2 bases and J shed 3 bases, with 11 bases lying between them. This sample comprised PBMCs from the stem cell graft donor, obtained from the stem cell graft. The chain employs TRBV6-5 and TRBJ2-7; the D gene is possibly TRBD2 (7 bases). The clonotype was recovered from a human donor who donated a stem cell graft to a child with SCID. The CDR3 reads CASSYRGRVYEQYF. As DNA, the CDR3 is TGTGCCAGCAGTTACAGGGGGAGGGTCTACGAGCAGTACTTC.